A selection of T cell receptor beta chains follows, all from one sample in a study of T cell responses to AZD1222 COVID-19 vaccine. The assay was immunoSEQ multiplex PCR, and TCRdb's table has in-frame clones only and misses some. Of about 92,000 clones listed, approximately 91% were seen once; the top ten hold under 10%. This sample comprised peripheral blood, obtained on day 0 of AZD1222 vaccination. The receptors here all came from an adult in good health. Both conserved end residues are part of each CDR3. The D gene is left open where the match is weak. Expanded clones are given a class, and other clones once, few, many or no size at all.

TRBD2	TRBV7-8	TRBJ2-7	NA	TGTGCCAGCAGCTTAGCCGGGCTAGCGGGAGTCGAGCAGTACTTC	CASSLAGLAGVEQYF
NA	TRBV25-1	TRBJ2-7	NA	TGTGCCAGCAGTCGACAGGTTCGGGGTTACGAGCAGTACTTC	CASSRQVRGYEQYF
TRBD1	TRBV9	TRBJ1-2	NA	TGTGCCAGCAGCGCGCGACAGGGGATTAGGAACGGCTACACCTTC	CASSARQGIRNGYTF
NA	TRBV20-1	TRBJ2-7	NA	TGCAGTGCTCCGGGAACCTACGAGCAGTACTTC	CSAPGTYEQYF
NA	TRBV9	TRBJ2-6	NA	TGTGCCAGCAGCGGCCCCCTTGGGGCAGGTCCTACCACCTCTGGGGCCAACGTCCTGACTTTC	CASSGPLGAGPTTSGANVLTF
NA	TRBV27	TRBJ1-2	NA	TGTGCCACCAGGGAAGCCCGCAGGTCCGGCAATGGCTACACCTTC	CATREARRSGNGYTF
TRBD1	TRBV4-1	TRBJ1-2	once	TGCGCCAGCAGCCAGGCCCCGGGACAGCGCCTAGGCTATGGCTACACCTTC	CASSQAPGQRLGYGYTF
TRBD2	TRBV24-1	TRBJ2-1	NA	TGTGCCACCAGTGATTTTGGGTCTAGCGGTGAGCAGTTCTTC	CATSDFGSSGEQFF
TRBD2	TRBV28	TRBJ2-5	NA	TGTGCCAGCAGTTGGGCCGGGACTAGCGGGGGATTTCAAGAGACCCAGTACTTC	CASSWAGTSGGFQETQYF
NA	TRBV3-1/TRBV3-2	TRBJ1-4	NA	TGTGCCAGCAGCCGAGCTAGGGGGTTTGAAAAACTGTTTTTT	CASSRARGFEKLFF
TRBD1	TRBV5-4	TRBJ1-3	NA	TGTGCCAGCAGACGTCAGGGGGATGGAGGAAACACCATATATTTT	CASRRQGDGGNTIYF
NA	TRBV6-5	TRBJ2-5	NA	TGTGCCAGCTCGCTTGTGGAGCAAGAGACCCAGTACTTC	CASSLVEQETQYF
NA	TRBV14	TRBJ1-2	NA	TGTGCCAGCAGCCAAGTGGGGCGGCCGGCCTATGGCTACACCTTC	CASSQVGRPAYGYTF
NA	TRBV19	TRBJ1-4	NA	TGTGCCAGCACCGATACAGGGCTACGGGAAAAACTGTTTTTT	CASTDTGLREKLFF
NA	TRBV4-1	TRBJ1-1	NA	TGCGCCAGCAGCCCGCCCCGGGGCGGCACTGAAGCTTTCTTT	CASSPPRGGTEAFF
NA	TRBV6-2/TRBV6-3	TRBJ2-7	NA	TGTGCCAGCAGTTACTCGGAGGCGGGGGAGCAGTACTTC	CASSYSEAGEQYF
NA	TRBV21-1	TRBJ2-1	NA	TGTGCCAGCCAACTGTCCACTGGGACTAGCGGGGCCAATGAGCAGTTCTTC	CASQLSTGTSGANEQFF
NA	TRBV7-2	TRBJ1-3	NA	TGTGCCAGCAGCGAGGGAAAGGGCTACCCCGGGTATTTT	CASSEGKGYPGYF
NA	TRBV11-3	TRBJ2-7	once	TGTGCCAGCAGCCGCGAGGGCGTCGAGCAGTACTTC	CASSREGVEQYF
TRBD2	TRBV6-6	TRBJ2-1	NA	TGTGCCAGCAGTTACGCCGGGACTAACTCCTACAATGAGCAGTTCTTC	CASSYAGTNSYNEQFF
TRBD2	TRBV6-2/TRBV6-3	TRBJ2-3	NA	TGTGCCAGCAGTTACTCCCCGGGACTAGGTGCAGATACGCAGTATTTT	CASSYSPGLGADTQYF
NA	TRBV11-2	TRBJ1-3	NA	TGTGCCAGCAGCTCCGAGGGCACCATATATTTT	CASSSEGTIYF
TRBD2	TRBV18	TRBJ2-7	NA	TGTGCCAGCTCACCCGGACTAGCGGGAGGAAGCTCCTACGAGCAGTACTTC	CASSPGLAGGSSYEQYF
NA	TRBV19	TRBJ1-1	NA	TGTGCCAGTCACAGGGCTCAGAACACTGAAGCTTTCTTT	CASHRAQNTEAFF
NA	TRBV5-1	TRBJ2-5	NA	TGCGCCAGCAGCCCAGAGACTACAGGGATTGAGACCCAGTACTTC	CASSPETTGIETQYF
NA	TRBV4-1	TRBJ2-1	NA	TGCGCCAGCAGCCAACCCCGGGACCTCCCCTTCTTC	CASSQPRDLPFF
NA	TRBV3-1/TRBV3-2	TRBJ1-3	NA	TGTGCCAGCAGCCCCCGACCGAGTTCTGGAAACACCATATATTTT	CASSPRPSSGNTIYF
NA	TRBV5-4	TRBJ1-2	NA	TGTGCCAGCAGACGCGGAGACAGGTCTGATGGCTACACCTTC	CASRRGDRSDGYTF
TRBD1	TRBV2	TRBJ1-5	few	TGTGCCAGCTCTCGTCAGGGGGCTAGAAATCAGCCCCAGCATTTT	CASSRQGARNQPQHF
TRBD2	TRBV7-3	TRBJ2-3	NA	TGTGCCAGCAGCCCTGGACTAGTCTTAGATACGCAGTATTTT	CASSPGLVLDTQYF
NA	TRBV9	TRBJ2-6	NA	TGTGCCAGCAGCCCAAGAGGTAGAGAATCTGGGGCCAACGTCCTGACTTTC	CASSPRGRESGANVLTF
TRBD2	TRBV6-5	TRBJ2-6	NA	TGTGCCAGCAGGACGGGGGGATCTGGGGCCAACGTCCTGACTTTC	CASRTGGSGANVLTF